Presented here are 5 T cell receptor beta chains from one specimen sequenced in a study of Graves' ophthalmopathy and Graves' hyperthyroidism. RNA transcripts served as template for amplifying TCR beta CDR3 sequences. The first-round RT-PCR employed HTBI primers together with the Qiagen OneStep RT-PCR kit. A multiplex PCR was then performed as the second round. TCRdb processed the multiplex PCR reads anew with MiXCR; each CDR3 protein has one entry. The sample carries roughly 400,000 distinct CDR3 sequences, about 15% recorded once. Material: peripheral blood. The receptors come from an adult woman with stable Graves' hyperthyroidism.

Ten or more counts support this clonotype. CDR3 in DNA: TGTGCCAGCAGTGACTCAGCTACCGGGGAGCTGTTTTTT. Residues: CASSDSATGELFF. The V and J genes are TRBV6-4 and TRBJ2-2; D is uncertain. The CDR3 is 13 residues long. The germline CDR1 and CDR2 sequences are MRHNA and SNTAGT. The V end was cut by 0 bases, the J end by 5 bases, with 4 bases between.

This clonotype has at least ten counts. This chain uses TRBV29-1 with TRBJ1-1; possible D gene TRBD1, 6 bases. Trimming removed 6 bases from V and 4 bases from J, with 18 bases in between. The germline V gene encodes CDR1 SQVTM and CDR2 ANQGSEA. The CDR3 has 14 amino acids. CDR3 in DNA: TGCAGCGTCCCTCTGGGGGGGCAAGGCACTGAAGCTTTCTTT. Protein: CSVPLGGQGTEAFF.

This clonotype has more than one count but fewer than ten. The chain recombines TRBV28 with TRBJ2-3; 10 bases align to TRBD2. This CDR3 spans 16 amino acids. Per the germline V gene, CDR1 is MDHEN and CDR2 is SYDVKM. The trim removed 6 bases at V and 3 bases at J, leaving 9 bases unmatched. As DNA, the CDR3 is TGTGCCAGCAGGCCTGGAGCGGGAGGGCTGACAGATACGCAGTATTTT. Translation: CASRPGAGGLTDTQYF.

The CDR3 is CSARVASPREGSYEQYF. The CDR3 DNA sequence: TGCAGTGCTAGAGTGGCGAGTCCGCGGGAGGGCTCCTACGAGCAGTACTTC. The rearrangement links TRBV20-1 to TRBJ2-7, with 9 positions matching TRBD2. The CDR3 is made up of 17 amino acids. The ends lost 1 base at V and 0 bases at J; junction bases unmatched: 10. Looked up from germline, CDR1 is DFQATT and CDR2 is SNEGSKA (reference sequence).

The table lists this clonotype with many counts. The chain carries TRBV30 and TRBJ2-5; tentatively, D is TRBD1 (6 bases). CDR3 length: 11 amino acids. The germline V gene has CDR1 GTSNPN and CDR2 SVGIG (reference sequence). The germline V and J ends were trimmed by 5 bases and 4 bases, with 8 bases remaining between them. The CDR3 sequence: CAWADRETQYF. The CDR3, as DNA: TGTGCCTGGGCGGACAGAGAGACCCAGTACTTC.